A selection of T cell receptor beta chains follows, all from one sample in a study of cytomegalovirus exposure and HLA in healthy donors. The method was immunoSEQ multiplex PCR; TCRdb's version includes in-frame clones alone and lacks a portion of them. The sample carries 150,000 to 200,000 clones, 80% recorded once. Sequencing was done on a sample of PBMCs. Receptors were obtained from a man aged 25-45 years in good health and CMV-seropositive. The CDR3 runs from the conserved cysteine through the conserved F or W. Each record gives: CDR3 length, D gene, clone size, J gene, V gene, CDR3 DNA, CDR3 protein. The D gene is left open where the match is weak. Only part of the rows carry a size: once, few, many, or a class if the clone is expanded.

len: 16
d_gene: .
abundance: once
j_gene: TRBJ2-6
v_gene: TRBV4-3
CDR3nt: TGCGCCAGCAGCCAAGATCCGAGGGCTGGGGCCAACGTCCTGACTTTC
CDR3aa: CASSQDPRAGANVLTF

len: 15
d_gene: TRBD2
abundance: .
j_gene: TRBJ2-3
v_gene: TRBV11-3
CDR3nt: TGTGCCAGCAGTCTGGGGGGGACCCTCACAGATACGCAGTATTTT
CDR3aa: CASSLGGTLTDTQYF

len: 15
d_gene: TRBD1
abundance: once
j_gene: TRBJ1-6
v_gene: TRBV25-1
CDR3nt: TGTGCCAGCAGTGAATACACAGGGGCATATTCACCCCTCCACTTT
CDR3aa: CASSEYTGAYSPLHF

len: 15
d_gene: .
abundance: .
j_gene: TRBJ2-1
v_gene: TRBV5-1
CDR3nt: TGCGCCAGCAGCTTGGGTCAAGGTAGCCACAATGAGCAGTTCTTC
CDR3aa: CASSLGQGSHNEQFF

len: 16
d_gene: TRBD2
abundance: .
j_gene: TRBJ2-7
v_gene: TRBV19
CDR3nt: TGTGCCAGTAGCACCGAACTCAGCGGGGGTTCCTACGAGCAGTACTTC
CDR3aa: CASSTELSGGSYEQYF

len: 15
d_gene: .
abundance: .
j_gene: TRBJ2-3
v_gene: TRBV5-5
CDR3nt: TGTGCCAGCAGCCCGGGGGGCTGGGGCACAGATACGCAGTATTTT
CDR3aa: CASSPGGWGTDTQYF

len: 14
d_gene: .
abundance: few
j_gene: TRBJ1-2
v_gene: TRBV7-2
CDR3nt: TGTGCCAGCAGCGAGGCGGGGGCCCCCTATGGCTACACCTTC
CDR3aa: CASSEAGAPYGYTF

len: 14
d_gene: .
abundance: .
j_gene: TRBJ2-7
v_gene: TRBV5-1
CDR3nt: TGCGCCAGCAGCAATAGCGCGACCCTTTACGAGCAGTACTTC
CDR3aa: CASSNSATLYEQYF

len: 13
d_gene: TRBD1
abundance: few
j_gene: TRBJ1-1
v_gene: TRBV2
CDR3nt: TGTGCCAGCAGTGACAACAGGGGGACTGAAGCTTTCTTT
CDR3aa: CASSDNRGTEAFF

len: 12
d_gene: .
abundance: .
j_gene: TRBJ1-1
v_gene: TRBV5-8
CDR3nt: TGTGCCAGCAGCGCACGGGTCCCTGAAGCTTTCTTT
CDR3aa: CASSARVPEAFF

len: 13
d_gene: TRBD1
abundance: few
j_gene: TRBJ1-2
v_gene: TRBV19
CDR3nt: TGTGCCAGTAGATGGGGACAGAGCTATGGCTACACCTTC
CDR3aa: CASRWGQSYGYTF

len: 14
d_gene: TRBD1
abundance: .
j_gene: TRBJ1-5
v_gene: TRBV28
CDR3nt: TGTGCCAGCAGTTCCGACAGGGCGGGGAAGCCCCAGCATTTT
CDR3aa: CASSSDRAGKPQHF

len: 16
d_gene: .
abundance: .
j_gene: TRBJ2-7
v_gene: TRBV5-1
CDR3nt: TGCGCCAGCAGCTTCGTCCTTCCATCAGCACTAGAGGAGCAGTACTTC
CDR3aa: CASSFVLPSALEEQYF

len: 16
d_gene: TRBD2
abundance: .
j_gene: TRBJ2-2
v_gene: TRBV19
CDR3nt: TGTGCCAGTAGTATGGGGCTAGCGGGAAGGACCGGGGAGCTGTTTTTT
CDR3aa: CASSMGLAGRTGELFF

len: 12
d_gene: .
abundance: .
j_gene: TRBJ1-4
v_gene: TRBV28
CDR3nt: TGTGCCAGCGTGGAGAACGCGGGAAAACTGTTTTTT
CDR3aa: CASVENAGKLFF

len: 16
d_gene: TRBD2
abundance: .
j_gene: TRBJ2-3
v_gene: TRBV7-9
CDR3nt: TGTGCCAGCAGCTTAGGACTAGCGGGGTCCCGAGATACGCAGTATTTT
CDR3aa: CASSLGLAGSRDTQYF

len: 17
d_gene: .
abundance: once
j_gene: TRBJ1-3
v_gene: TRBV6-1
CDR3nt: TGTGCCAGCAGTGAAGCAGGAGTGGGACTTGCTGGAAACACCATATATTTT
CDR3aa: CASSEAGVGLAGNTIYF

len: 14
d_gene: .
abundance: few
j_gene: TRBJ1-1
v_gene: TRBV4-3
CDR3nt: TGCGCCAGCAGCCAAAACAGCTTGAACACTGAAGCTTTCTTT
CDR3aa: CASSQNSLNTEAFF

len: 17
d_gene: TRBD1
abundance: .
j_gene: TRBJ2-1
v_gene: TRBV27
CDR3nt: TGTGCCAGCAGTTTTTTCATGAGGGGGCCCCACTACAATGAGCAGTTCTTC
CDR3aa: CASSFFMRGPHYNEQFF

len: 15
d_gene: .
abundance: once
j_gene: TRBJ1-5
v_gene: TRBV27
CDR3nt: TGTGCCAGCAGCAGTTTTAAAGGCGCGGGTCAGCCCCAGCATTTT
CDR3aa: CASSSFKGAGQPQHF

len: 14
d_gene: TRBD1
abundance: .
j_gene: TRBJ2-5
v_gene: TRBV6-1
CDR3nt: TGTGCCAGCAGTAAGGGACAGGGGCGAGAGACCCAGTACTTC
CDR3aa: CASSKGQGRETQYF

len: 15
d_gene: .
abundance: .
j_gene: TRBJ1-5
v_gene: TRBV2
CDR3nt: TGTGCCAGCAGTGCGGACATGCCGACAAATCAGCCCCAGCATTTT
CDR3aa: CASSADMPTNQPQHF

len: 16
d_gene: .
abundance: .
j_gene: TRBJ2-5
v_gene: TRBV7-2
CDR3nt: TGTGCCAGCAGCTCGGGCGTACAGGGATGGGTGGAGACCCAGTACTTC
CDR3aa: CASSSGVQGWVETQYF

len: 12
d_gene: .
abundance: few
j_gene: TRBJ2-2
v_gene: TRBV19
CDR3nt: TGTGCCAGTAGTATATTAGCCGGGGAGCTGTTTTTT
CDR3aa: CASSILAGELFF

len: 16
d_gene: TRBD2
abundance: .
j_gene: TRBJ2-3
v_gene: TRBV9
CDR3nt: TGTGCCAGCAGCGCTTCAGCGGGACTACGCACAGATACGCAGTATTTT
CDR3aa: CASSASAGLRTDTQYF

len: 14
d_gene: .
abundance: .
j_gene: TRBJ2-7
v_gene: TRBV29-1
CDR3nt: TGCAGCGTTGCGGACTTTCCCCAGACCTACGAGCAGTACTTC
CDR3aa: CSVADFPQTYEQYF

len: 13
d_gene: .
abundance: .
j_gene: TRBJ1-1
v_gene: TRBV7-9
CDR3nt: TGTGCCAGCAGCTTTTCGGGGAACACTGAAGCTTTCTTT
CDR3aa: CASSFSGNTEAFF

len: 16
d_gene: TRBD1
abundance: .
j_gene: TRBJ2-7
v_gene: TRBV14
CDR3nt: TGTGCCAGCAGCCAAGAGGGATACAGGGGCTCCTACGAGCAGTACTTC
CDR3aa: CASSQEGYRGSYEQYF

len: 15
d_gene: TRBD2
abundance: .
j_gene: TRBJ2-7
v_gene: TRBV7-3
CDR3nt: TGTGCCAGCAGCTTAACGGGGGGGAGCTCCTACGAGCAGTACTTC
CDR3aa: CASSLTGGSSYEQYF

len: 14
d_gene: .
abundance: few
j_gene: TRBJ1-1
v_gene: TRBV30
CDR3nt: TGTGCCTGGCGCCTGGGAGGTCTGAACACTGAAGCTTTCTTT
CDR3aa: CAWRLGGLNTEAFF

len: 14
d_gene: TRBD2
abundance: .
j_gene: TRBJ2-2
v_gene: TRBV4-2
CDR3nt: TGTGCCAGCAGCCGCGAACCGGGAGGCGGGGAGCTGTTTTTT
CDR3aa: CASSREPGGGELFF

len: 14
d_gene: TRBD2
abundance: .
j_gene: TRBJ2-5
v_gene: TRBV18
CDR3nt: TGTGCCAGCGTTCCTGAGACTAGCGGGGGGACCCAGTACTTC
CDR3aa: CASVPETSGGTQYF

len: 17
d_gene: TRBD2
abundance: .
j_gene: TRBJ2-1
v_gene: TRBV25-1
CDR3nt: TGTGCCAGCAGTGATACTTTTAGTGAGCGGGAGACAGATGAGCAGTTCTTC
CDR3aa: CASSDTFSERETDEQFF

len: 13
d_gene: .
abundance: .
j_gene: TRBJ2-6
v_gene: TRBV14
CDR3nt: TGTGCCAGCAGCCGAGCTGGGGCCAACGTCCTGACTTTC
CDR3aa: CASSRAGANVLTF

len: 12
d_gene: .
abundance: .
j_gene: TRBJ1-3
v_gene: TRBV6-1
CDR3nt: TGTGCCAGCAGTGAATTGAGGGACACCATATATTTT
CDR3aa: CASSELRDTIYF

len: 15
d_gene: TRBD2
abundance: once
j_gene: TRBJ2-3
v_gene: TRBV2
CDR3nt: TGTGCCAGCACCTCAGCGGGGGCTAGCACAGATACGCAGTATTTT
CDR3aa: CASTSAGASTDTQYF

len: 16
d_gene: TRBD2
abundance: .
j_gene: TRBJ2-7
v_gene: TRBV2
CDR3nt: TGTGCCAGCAGGGGGACTAGCGGGAGAAATCTCTACGAGCAGTACTTC
CDR3aa: CASRGTSGRNLYEQYF

len: 17
d_gene: .
abundance: .
j_gene: TRBJ2-3
v_gene: TRBV5-1
CDR3nt: TGCGCCAGCAGCTTGTCAGGGTCGAGGTCGAGCACAGATACGCAGTATTTT
CDR3aa: CASSLSGSRSSTDTQYF

len: 13
d_gene: .
abundance: .
j_gene: TRBJ1-2
v_gene: TRBV4-3
CDR3nt: TGCGCCAGCAGCCAAGTGGGTAGCCGGGGCTACACCTTC
CDR3aa: CASSQVGSRGYTF

len: 15
d_gene: .
abundance: .
j_gene: TRBJ1-2
v_gene: TRBV7-9
CDR3nt: TGTGCCAGCAGCTTAGAGGCAGGGGCCTTCTATGGCTACACCTTC
CDR3aa: CASSLEAGAFYGYTF

len: 15
d_gene: TRBD1
abundance: .
j_gene: TRBJ1-1
v_gene: TRBV5-1
CDR3nt: TGCGCCAGCAGTCTTACGGGACAGCGGAACACTGAAGCTTTCTTT
CDR3aa: CASSLTGQRNTEAFF

len: 15
d_gene: TRBD1
abundance: few
j_gene: TRBJ2-5
v_gene: TRBV5-6
CDR3nt: TGTGCCAGCAGCTTAACGACAGGGAATGCAGAGACCCAGTACTTC
CDR3aa: CASSLTTGNAETQYF

len: 15
d_gene: TRBD2
abundance: few
j_gene: TRBJ2-1
v_gene: TRBV4-2
CDR3nt: TGTGCCAGCAGGTCCGGGACTAGCGGGAGATATGAGCAGTTCTTC
CDR3aa: CASRSGTSGRYEQFF

len: 15
d_gene: TRBD1
abundance: .
j_gene: TRBJ2-7
v_gene: TRBV5-4
CDR3nt: TGTGCCAGCAGCCGGACAGGTTTCATCGCCTACGAGCAGTACTTC
CDR3aa: CASSRTGFIAYEQYF

len: 14
d_gene: .
abundance: .
j_gene: TRBJ1-2
v_gene: TRBV5-6
CDR3nt: TGTGCCAGCAGCTCTGTTTCTGCTAACTATGGCTACACCTTC
CDR3aa: CASSSVSANYGYTF

len: 14
d_gene: .
abundance: .
j_gene: TRBJ2-7
v_gene: TRBV2
CDR3nt: TGTGCCAGCAGTGAAGCGGCAGGCTCCCGCGAGCAGTACTTC
CDR3aa: CASSEAAGSREQYF

len: 12
d_gene: TRBD1
abundance: .
j_gene: TRBJ1-6
v_gene: TRBV6-6
CDR3nt: TGTGCCAGCAGTTACTTGAGGACAGGCCCCCACTTT
CDR3aa: CASSYLRTGPHF

len: 17
d_gene: TRBD1
abundance: .
j_gene: TRBJ2-1
v_gene: TRBV23-1
CDR3nt: TGCGCCAGCAGTGGGGCCCCCGACAGGGGGAGGTATGATGAGCAGTTCTTC
CDR3aa: CASSGAPDRGRYDEQFF

len: 13
d_gene: TRBD1
abundance: .
j_gene: TRBJ2-3
v_gene: TRBV19
CDR3nt: TGTGCCAGTAGGGACAGGGGAGTAGATACGCAGTATTTT
CDR3aa: CASRDRGVDTQYF

len: 13
d_gene: TRBD1
abundance: .
j_gene: TRBJ2-7
v_gene: TRBV27
CDR3nt: TGTGCCAGCAGTTTGACGGACAGGGACGAGCAGTACTTC
CDR3aa: CASSLTDRDEQYF

len: 15
d_gene: TRBD2
abundance: .
j_gene: TRBJ2-5
v_gene: TRBV6-5
CDR3nt: TGTGCCAGCAGTTACGCGGGGGGTTCTCAAGAGACCCAGTACTTC
CDR3aa: CASSYAGGSQETQYF

len: 16
d_gene: TRBD2
abundance: .
j_gene: TRBJ2-2
v_gene: TRBV7-2
CDR3nt: TGTGCCAGCAGCCGATTTAGCGGGTCGAACACCGGGGAGCTGTTTTTT
CDR3aa: CASSRFSGSNTGELFF

len: 14
d_gene: TRBD1
abundance: once
j_gene: TRBJ1-1
v_gene: TRBV9
CDR3nt: TGTGCCAGCAGCGTGGTGACAGGGCCCAGTGAAGCTTTCTTT
CDR3aa: CASSVVTGPSEAFF

len: 14
d_gene: TRBD1
abundance: .
j_gene: TRBJ2-1
v_gene: TRBV25-1
CDR3nt: TGTGCCAGCAAGAGGACAGGGGACTACAATGAGCAGTTCTTC
CDR3aa: CASKRTGDYNEQFF

len: 17
d_gene: .
abundance: .
j_gene: TRBJ2-2
v_gene: TRBV27
CDR3nt: TGTGCCAGCAGTCCCACCCTTTCCGCGGCGAACACCGGGGAGCTGTTTTTT
CDR3aa: CASSPTLSAANTGELFF

len: 14
d_gene: TRBD2
abundance: few
j_gene: TRBJ2-5
v_gene: TRBV18
CDR3nt: TGTGCCAGCTCACCAACTAGCGGCCAAGAGACCCAGTACTTC
CDR3aa: CASSPTSGQETQYF

len: 14
d_gene: .
abundance: once
j_gene: TRBJ2-1
v_gene: TRBV30
CDR3nt: TGTGCCTGGAGTCGAGGACTGGAGAACAATGAGCAGTTCTTC
CDR3aa: CAWSRGLENNEQFF

len: 14
d_gene: TRBD1
abundance: .
j_gene: TRBJ2-5
v_gene: TRBV29-1
CDR3nt: TGCAGCGTCGCAACACAACAGGGGTTGGAGACCCAGTACTTC
CDR3aa: CSVATQQGLETQYF

len: 16
d_gene: .
abundance: .
j_gene: TRBJ2-1
v_gene: TRBV10-3
CDR3nt: TGTGCCATCAGTGAGGGTTCGCGGGGAGATTACAATGAGCAGTTCTTC
CDR3aa: CAISEGSRGDYNEQFF